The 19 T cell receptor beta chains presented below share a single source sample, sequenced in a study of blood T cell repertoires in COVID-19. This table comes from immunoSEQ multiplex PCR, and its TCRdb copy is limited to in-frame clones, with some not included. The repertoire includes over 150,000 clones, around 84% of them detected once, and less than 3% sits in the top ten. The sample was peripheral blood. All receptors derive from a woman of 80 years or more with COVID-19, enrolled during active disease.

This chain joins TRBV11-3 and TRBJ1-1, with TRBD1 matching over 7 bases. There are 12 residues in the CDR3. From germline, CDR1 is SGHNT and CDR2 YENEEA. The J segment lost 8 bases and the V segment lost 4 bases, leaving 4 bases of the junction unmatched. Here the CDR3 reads CASSSLTGEAFF. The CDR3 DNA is TGTGCCAGCAGCTCGTTGACAGGGGAAGCTTTCTTT.

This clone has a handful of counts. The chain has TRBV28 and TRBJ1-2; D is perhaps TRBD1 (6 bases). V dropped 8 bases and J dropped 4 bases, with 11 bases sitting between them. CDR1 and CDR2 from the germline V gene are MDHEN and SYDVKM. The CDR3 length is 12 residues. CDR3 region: CASRGAVYGYTF. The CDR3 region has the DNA TGTGCCAGCCGGGGGGCAGTCTATGGCTACACCTTC.

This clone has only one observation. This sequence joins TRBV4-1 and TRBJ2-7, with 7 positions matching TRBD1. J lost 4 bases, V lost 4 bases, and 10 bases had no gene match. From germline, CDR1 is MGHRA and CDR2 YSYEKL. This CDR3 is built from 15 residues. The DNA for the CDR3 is TGCGCCAGCAGCCTCTCGCAGGGGACAGTTTACGAGCAGTACTTC. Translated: CASSLSQGTVYEQYF.

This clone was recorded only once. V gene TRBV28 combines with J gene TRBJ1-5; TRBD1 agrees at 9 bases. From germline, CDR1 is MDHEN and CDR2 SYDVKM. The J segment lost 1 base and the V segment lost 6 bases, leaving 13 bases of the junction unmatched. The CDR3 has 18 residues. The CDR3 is CASSRTRDRVGSNQPQHF. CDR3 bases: TGTGCCAGCAGCAGAACCCGGGACAGGGTAGGGAGCAATCAGCCCCAGCATTTT.

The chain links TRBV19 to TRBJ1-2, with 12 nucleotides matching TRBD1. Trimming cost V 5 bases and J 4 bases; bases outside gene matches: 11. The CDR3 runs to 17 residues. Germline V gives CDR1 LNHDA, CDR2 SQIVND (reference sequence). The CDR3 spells CASSARDRGPSSYGYTF. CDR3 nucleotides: TGTGCCAGTAGTGCCCGGGACAGGGGGCCGTCTAGCTATGGCTACACCTTC.

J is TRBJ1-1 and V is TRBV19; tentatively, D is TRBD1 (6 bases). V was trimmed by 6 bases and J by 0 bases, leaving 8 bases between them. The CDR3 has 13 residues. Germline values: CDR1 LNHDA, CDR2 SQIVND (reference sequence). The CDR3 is CASRGQLNTEAFF. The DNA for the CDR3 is TGTGCCAGTAGAGGACAGCTGAACACTGAAGCTTTCTTT.

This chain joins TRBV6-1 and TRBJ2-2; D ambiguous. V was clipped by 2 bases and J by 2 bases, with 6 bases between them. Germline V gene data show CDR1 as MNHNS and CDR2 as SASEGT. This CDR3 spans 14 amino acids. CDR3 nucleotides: TGTGCCAGCAGTGAACAGGTTAACACCGGGGAGCTGTTTTTT. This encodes CASSEQVNTGELFF.

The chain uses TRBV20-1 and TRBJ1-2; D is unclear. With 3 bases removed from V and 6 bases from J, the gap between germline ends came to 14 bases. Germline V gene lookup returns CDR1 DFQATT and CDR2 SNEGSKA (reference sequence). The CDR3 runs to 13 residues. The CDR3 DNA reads TGCAGTGCTAGTCCTGGTAGCCTCGATGGCTACACCTTC. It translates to CSASPGSLDGYTF.

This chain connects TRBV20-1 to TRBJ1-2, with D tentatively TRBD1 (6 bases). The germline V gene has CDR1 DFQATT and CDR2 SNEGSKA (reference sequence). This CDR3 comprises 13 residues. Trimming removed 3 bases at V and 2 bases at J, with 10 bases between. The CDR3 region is CSASARGNYGYTF. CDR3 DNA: TGCAGTGCTAGTGCCAGGGGAAACTATGGCTACACCTTC.

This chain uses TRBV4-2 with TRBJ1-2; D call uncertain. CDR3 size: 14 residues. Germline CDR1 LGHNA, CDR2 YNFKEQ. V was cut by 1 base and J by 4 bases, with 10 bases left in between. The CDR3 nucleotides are TGTGCCAGCAGCCAAGGTGTAACTGGCTATGGCTACACCTTC. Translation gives CASSQGVTGYGYTF.

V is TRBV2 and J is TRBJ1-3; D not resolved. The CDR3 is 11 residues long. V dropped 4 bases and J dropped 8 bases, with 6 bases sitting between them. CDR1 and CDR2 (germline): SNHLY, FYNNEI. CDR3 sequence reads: CASSVQDTIYF. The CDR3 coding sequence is TGTGCCAGCAGTGTTCAGGACACCATATATTTT.

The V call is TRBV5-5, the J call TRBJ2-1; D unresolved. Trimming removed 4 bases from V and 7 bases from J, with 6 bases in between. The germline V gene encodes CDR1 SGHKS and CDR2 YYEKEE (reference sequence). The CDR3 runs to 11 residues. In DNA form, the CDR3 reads TGTGCCAGCAGCCTTTTAAATGAGCAGTTCTTC. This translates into CASSLLNEQFF.

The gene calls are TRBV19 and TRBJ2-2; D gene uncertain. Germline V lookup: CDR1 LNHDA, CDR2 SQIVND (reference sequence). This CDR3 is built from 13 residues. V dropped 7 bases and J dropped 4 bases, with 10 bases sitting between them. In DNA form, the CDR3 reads TGTGCCAGTACATGGCAGATCACCGGGGAGCTGTTTTTT. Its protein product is CASTWQITGELFF.

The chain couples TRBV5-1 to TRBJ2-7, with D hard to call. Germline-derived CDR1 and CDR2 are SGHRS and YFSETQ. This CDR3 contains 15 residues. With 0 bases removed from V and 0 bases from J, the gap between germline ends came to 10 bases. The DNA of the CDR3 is TGCGCCAGCAGCTTGGGGAGCCACCCCTCCTACGAGCAGTACTTC. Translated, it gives CASSLGSHPSYEQYF. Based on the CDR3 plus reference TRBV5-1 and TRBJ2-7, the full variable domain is KAGVTQTPRYLIKTRGQQVTLSCSPISGHRSVSWYQQTPGQGLQFLFEYFSETQRNKGNFPGRFSGRQFSNSRSEMNVSTLELGDSALYLCASSLGSHPSYEQYFGPGTRLTVT.

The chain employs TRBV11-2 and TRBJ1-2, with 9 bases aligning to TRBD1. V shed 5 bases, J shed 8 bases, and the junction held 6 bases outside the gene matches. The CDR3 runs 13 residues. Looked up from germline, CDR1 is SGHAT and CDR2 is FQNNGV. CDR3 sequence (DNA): TGTGCCAGCAGCCCACAGGGGGCATCGGGCTACACCTTC. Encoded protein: CASSPQGASGYTF. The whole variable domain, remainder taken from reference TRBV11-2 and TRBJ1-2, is EAGVAQSPRYKIIEKRQSVAFWCNPISGHATLYWYQQILGQGPKLLIQFQNNGVVDDSQLPKDRFSAERLKGVDSTLKIQPAKLEDSAVYLCASSPQGASGYTFGSGTRLTVV.

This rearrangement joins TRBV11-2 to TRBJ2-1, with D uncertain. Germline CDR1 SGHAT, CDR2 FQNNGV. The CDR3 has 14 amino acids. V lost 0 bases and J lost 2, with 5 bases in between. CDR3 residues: CASSLDSAYNEQFF. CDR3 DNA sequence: TGTGCCAGCAGCTTAGATTCCGCCTACAATGAGCAGTTCTTC. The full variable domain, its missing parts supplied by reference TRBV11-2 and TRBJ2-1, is EAGVAQSPRYKIIEKRQSVAFWCNPISGHATLYWYQQILGQGPKLLIQFQNNGVVDDSQLPKDRFSAERLKGVDSTLKIQPAKLEDSAVYLCASSLDSAYNEQFFGPGTRLTVL.

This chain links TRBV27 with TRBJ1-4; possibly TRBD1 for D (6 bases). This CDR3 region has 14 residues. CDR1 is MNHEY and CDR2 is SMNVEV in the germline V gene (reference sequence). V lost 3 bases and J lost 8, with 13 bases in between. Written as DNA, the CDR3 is TGTGCCAGCAGTTTGTCGGGGGGCAGGGAAAAACTGTTTTTT. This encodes CASSLSGGREKLFF.

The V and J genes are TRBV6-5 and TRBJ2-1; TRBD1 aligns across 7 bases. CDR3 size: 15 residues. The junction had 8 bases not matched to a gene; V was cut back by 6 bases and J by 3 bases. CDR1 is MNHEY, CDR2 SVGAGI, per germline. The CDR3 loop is CASSRPGQLYNEQFF. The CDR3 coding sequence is TGTGCCAGCAGCAGACCGGGACAGCTCTACAATGAGCAGTTCTTC.

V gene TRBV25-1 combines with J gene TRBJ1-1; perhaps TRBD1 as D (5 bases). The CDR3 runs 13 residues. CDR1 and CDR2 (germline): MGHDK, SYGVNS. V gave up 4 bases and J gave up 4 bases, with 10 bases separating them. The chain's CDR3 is CASSAGFGTEAFF. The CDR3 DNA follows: TGTGCCAGCAGTGCAGGGTTCGGCACTGAAGCTTTCTTT.